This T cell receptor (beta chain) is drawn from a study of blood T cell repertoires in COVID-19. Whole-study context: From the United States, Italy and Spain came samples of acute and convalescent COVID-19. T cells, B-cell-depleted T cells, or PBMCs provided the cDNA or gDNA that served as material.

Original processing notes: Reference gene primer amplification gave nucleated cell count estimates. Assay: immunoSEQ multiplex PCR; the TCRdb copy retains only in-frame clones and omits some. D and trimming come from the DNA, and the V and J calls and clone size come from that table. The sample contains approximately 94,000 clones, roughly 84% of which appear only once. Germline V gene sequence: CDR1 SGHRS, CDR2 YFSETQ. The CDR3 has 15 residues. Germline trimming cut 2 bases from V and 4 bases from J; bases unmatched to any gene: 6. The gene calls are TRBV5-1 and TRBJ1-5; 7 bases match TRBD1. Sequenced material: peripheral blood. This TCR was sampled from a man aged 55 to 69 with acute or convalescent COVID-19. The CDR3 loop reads CASSLQGSQNQPQHF. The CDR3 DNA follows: TGCGCCAGCAGCTTACAGGGGAGCCAGAATCAGCCCCAGCATTTT.